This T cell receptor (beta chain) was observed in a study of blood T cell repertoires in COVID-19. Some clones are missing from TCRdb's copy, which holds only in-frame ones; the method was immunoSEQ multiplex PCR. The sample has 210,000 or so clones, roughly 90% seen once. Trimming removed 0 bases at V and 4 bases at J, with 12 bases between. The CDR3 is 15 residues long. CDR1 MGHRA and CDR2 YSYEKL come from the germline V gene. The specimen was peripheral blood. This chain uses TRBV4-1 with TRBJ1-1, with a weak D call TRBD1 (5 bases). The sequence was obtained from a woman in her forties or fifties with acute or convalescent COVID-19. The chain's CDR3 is CASSQDVGVGTEAFF. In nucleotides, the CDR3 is TGCGCCAGCAGCCAAGATGTAGGGGTGGGCACTGAAGCTTTCTTT.